This T cell receptor (beta chain) was found in a study of blood T cell repertoires in COVID-19. Study background: From the United States, Italy and Spain came samples of acute and convalescent COVID-19. PBMCs, B-cell-depleted T cells, or T cells provided the cDNA or gDNA that made up the material.

As originally analysed: Cell counts per sample came from amplifying reference gene primers. Method: immunoSEQ multiplex PCR; TCRdb's copy keeps in-frame clones and lacks some. The V and J calls and clone size were taken over from that table, and D and trimming were inferred from the DNA. The sample includes 250,000 to 350,000 clones, about 89% of them seen just once. Seattle patient enrollment occurred during active infection, with longitudinal follow-up thereafter. The CDR3 contains 14 residues. Trimming removed 4 bases at V and 2 bases at J, with 12 bases between. Germline-derived CDR1 and CDR2 are SGHRS and YFSETQ.

This clonotype originated in a woman in her twenties or thirties with COVID-19, enrolled during active disease. This rearrangement joins TRBV5-1 to TRBJ1-1; D possibly corresponds to TRBD1 (6 bases). The sample consisted of peripheral blood. The CDR3: CASSLTGRNTEAFF. The CDR3, as DNA: TGCGCCAGCAGCCTCACAGGGCGAAACACTGAAGCTTTCTTT.